This is a list of T cell receptor beta chains from one sample in a study of patients with pleural tuberculosis. TCRdb passed the reads through MiXCR, listing each CDR3 protein once. The repertoire includes around 50,000 distinct CDR3 sequences, around 7% of them detected once, and 16% sits in the top ten. The receptors originated from a human donor with pleural tuberculosis. Each CDR3 is given without its conserved first and last residue. The order of the fields is D gene, clone size, J gene, V gene, CDR3 protein. A D gene is named only where the DNA matches it firmly. The size entry is marked missing in some rows and otherwise reads once, few, many or a size class.

>TRBD1|many|TRBJ2-5|TRBV14
ASSHRDRAQETQY
>.|many|TRBJ1-1|TRBV5-1
ASSPGDWNTEAF
>.|.|TRBJ2-1|TRBV11-1
ASSVGYNEQF
>.|many|TRBJ1-1|TRBV20-1
SARRTGYTEAF
>TRBD1|many|TRBJ1-2|TRBV27
ASSHRGSSYGYT
>.|many|TRBJ2-1|TRBV6-1
ASSPGLSYNEQF
>TRBD2|many|TRBJ2-1|TRBV11-2
ASSQLAGGWNEQF
>TRBD1|many|TRBJ2-3|TRBV27
ASSLLGQGTDTQY
>.|.|TRBJ2-1|TRBV5-1
ASSAGQIYNEQF
>.|many|TRBJ1-5|TRBV6-2/TRBV6-3
ASSYTGSQPQH
>TRBD2|many|TRBJ2-3|TRBV12-3/TRBV12-4
ASSSRTSGSGDTQY